This T cell receptor (beta chain) came from a study of T cells in Graves' hyperthyroidism and ophthalmopathy. Study-level information: Pretreatment peripheral blood was obtained at initial diagnosis. The study, taken as a whole, reports: Also found in blood were most expanded thyroid clonotypes above 0.001.

Per the germline V gene, CDR1 is MNHNY and CDR2 is SVGAGI (reference sequence). There are 16 residues in the CDR3. V dropped 0 bases and J dropped 0 bases, with 9 bases sitting between them. Absence of ophthalmopathy progression within 18 months defined stable Graves' hyperthyroidism. Each diagnosis drew on symptoms, thyroxine, TRAb, thyroid ultrasound and orbital computed tomography findings. The CDR3 regions of TCR beta were amplified from RNA transcripts. Initially, a first-round RT-PCR of the TCR CDR3 employed the HTBI primer set. Each CDR3 protein is one row after TCRdb ran MiXCR on the multiplex PCR reads. Found here are nearly 750,000 distinct CDR3 sequences, 35% of them singletons; the top ten hold 31%. This clonotype was seen repeatedly, ten times or more. Its antigen is still unknown.

The rearrangement joins TRBV6-6 to TRBJ1-5, with unresolved D. Sequenced sample: blood. This TCR came from a middle-aged woman with Graves' hyperthyroidism. The CDR3 loop reads CASSYSYDDSNQPQHF. The DNA for the CDR3 is TGTGCCAGCAGTTACTCGTACGATGATAGCAATCAGCCCCAGCATTTT.